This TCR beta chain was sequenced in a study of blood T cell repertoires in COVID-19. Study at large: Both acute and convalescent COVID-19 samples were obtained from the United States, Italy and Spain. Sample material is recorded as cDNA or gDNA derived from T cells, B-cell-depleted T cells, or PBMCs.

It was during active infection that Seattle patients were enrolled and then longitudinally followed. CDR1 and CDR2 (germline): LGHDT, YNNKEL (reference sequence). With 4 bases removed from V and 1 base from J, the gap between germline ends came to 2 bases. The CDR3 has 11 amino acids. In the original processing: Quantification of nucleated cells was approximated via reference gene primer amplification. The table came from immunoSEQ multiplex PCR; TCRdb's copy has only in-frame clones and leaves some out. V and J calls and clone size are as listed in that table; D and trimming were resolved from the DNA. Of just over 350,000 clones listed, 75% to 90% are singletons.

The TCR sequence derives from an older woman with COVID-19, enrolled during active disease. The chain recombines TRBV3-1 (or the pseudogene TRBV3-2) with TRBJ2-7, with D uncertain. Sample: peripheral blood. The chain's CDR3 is CASSLSYEQYF. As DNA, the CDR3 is TGTGCCAGCAGCCTATCCTACGAGCAGTACTTC.